Each of the 16 T cell receptor beta chains below was sequenced from the same sample in a study of blood T cell repertoires in COVID-19. This table comes from immunoSEQ multiplex PCR, and its TCRdb copy is limited to in-frame clones, with some not included. This sample has 190,000 or so clones, with about 81% found just once. The sequenced sample was peripheral blood. The receptors come from a woman over 75 with COVID-19, enrolled during active disease.

CDR3 in amino acids: CASSPWEGRVDTQYF. The CDR3 DNA reads TGTGCCAGCAGCCCATGGGAGGGTAGGGTAGATACGCAGTATTTT. This rearrangement joins TRBV11-2 to TRBJ2-3, with 7 bases aligning to TRBD2. The trim removed 5 bases at V and 5 bases at J, leaving 10 bases unmatched. The CDR3 covers 15 residues. Germline lookup yields CDR1 SGHAT and CDR2 FQNNGV.

V and J are TRBV13 and TRBJ2-2, with 8 nucleotides matching TRBD1. CDR3 size: 13 residues. V shed 5 bases, J shed 16 bases, and the junction held 12 bases outside the gene matches. Germline V CDR1 and CDR2: PRHDT, FYEKMQ (reference sequence). The CDR3 DNA sequence: TGTGCCAGCAGCAGGGAACGGACAGGGCACGCGTTTTTT. As protein: CASSRERTGHAFF.

The rearrangement joins TRBV11-3 to TRBJ2-2; TRBD2 agrees at 7 bases. The J segment lost 7 bases and the V segment lost 2 bases, leaving 4 bases of the junction unmatched. The CDR3 consists of 14 residues. CDR1 and CDR2 (germline): SGHNT, YENEEA. CDR3 sequence reads: CASSLYGGNGELFF. The CDR3 DNA sequence: TGTGCCAGCAGCTTATACGGGGGGAACGGGGAGCTGTTTTTT.

The chain has TRBV11-3 and TRBJ2-7; TRBD2 agrees at 11 bases. This CDR3 is 14 amino acids long. The J segment lost 0 bases and the V segment lost 5 bases, leaving 0 bases of the junction unmatched. Germline CDR1 and CDR2: SGHNT and YENEEA. The CDR3 is CASSLAGGSYEQYF. CDR3 in DNA: TGTGCCAGCAGCCTAGCGGGGGGCTCCTACGAGCAGTACTTC. Looking up the rest from reference TRBV11-3 and TRBJ2-7 gives the full variable domain: EAGVVQSPRYKIIEKKQPVAFWCNPISGHNTLYWYLQNLGQGPELLIRYENEEAVDDSQLPKDRFSAERLKGVDSTLKIQPAELGDSAVYLCASSLAGGSYEQYFGPGTRLTVT.

The genes are TRBV18 and TRBJ2-5; maybe TRBD1 (5 bases). The V end was cut by 4 bases, the J end by 2 bases, with 8 bases between. The CDR3 extends over 13 amino acids. Germline assignment: CDR1 KGHSH and CDR2 LQKENI. CDR3 amino acids: CASSRGYQETQYF. The CDR3 region has the DNA TGTGCCAGCTCACGGGGCTATCAAGAGACCCAGTACTTC.

This clone came up once. V usage is TRBV28 and J usage is TRBJ1-5; D possibly corresponds to TRBD1 (6 bases). From germline, CDR1 is MDHEN and CDR2 SYDVKM. The ends were cut back, 6 bases at V and 2 bases at J, with 17 bases in the middle. The CDR3 contains 16 residues. The CDR3 coding sequence is TGTGCCAGCAGCAGTACCGACAGGTTTGGCAATCAGCCCCAGCATTTT. It yields the protein CASSSTDRFGNQPQHF.

The chain carries TRBV7-3 and TRBJ2-3, with 7 bases lining up with TRBD2. Germline loops: CDR1 SGHTA, CDR2 FQGTGA. With 5 bases clipped from V and 2 bases from J, the junction kept 4 bases outside the gene matches. CDR3 length: 14 residues. Here the CDR3 DNA reads TGTGCCAGCAGCCAGGGACTAAACACAGATACGCAGTATTTT. This gives the protein CASSQGLNTDTQYF.

The chain joins TRBV4-1 to TRBJ2-7; possible D gene TRBD1, 5 bases. Per germline, CDR1 MGHRA and CDR2 YSYEKL. The CDR3 is made up of 16 amino acids. With 0 bases removed from V and 3 bases from J, the gap between germline ends came to 15 bases. Written as DNA, the CDR3 is TGCGCCAGCAGCCAAGATCCTCAGGGTCCCCTCTACGAGCAGTACTTC. As protein: CASSQDPQGPLYEQYF.

This clone is a singleton in its sample. This rearrangement joins TRBV6-5 to TRBJ1-3; D is possibly TRBD1 (6 bases). CDR3 length equals 16 residues. In germline, CDR1 is MNHEY, CDR2 SVGAGI. Trimming stripped 0 bases from V and 4 bases from J, with 13 bases between. The CDR3 nucleotides are TGTGCCAGCAGTTACTCGACAGGCGCGTCCGGAAACACCATATATTTT. Translated: CASSYSTGASGNTIYF.

This clone was recorded a few times. CDR3 in amino acids: CASSARDRGAYSPLHF. CDR3 DNA sequence: TGTGCCAGCAGCGCCCGGGACAGGGGAGCGTACTCACCCCTCCACTTT. V and J are TRBV7-9 and TRBJ1-6; TRBD1 aligns across 10 bases. There are 16 residues in the CDR3. Germline assignment: CDR1 SEHNR and CDR2 FQNEAQ (reference sequence). V lost 5 bases, J lost 10 bases, and 11 bases stayed unmatched.

V gene TRBV14 combines with J gene TRBJ2-2; unclear D gene. From germline, CDR1 is SGHDN and CDR2 FVKESK. The CDR3 is made up of 16 amino acids. V dropped 3 bases and J dropped 2 bases, with 13 bases sitting between them. As DNA, the CDR3 is TGTGCCAGCAGCCATCAGACTCCCCCCAACACCGGGGAGCTGTTTTTT. Translation gives CASSHQTPPNTGELFF.

The V gene is TRBV24-1, the J gene TRBJ2-1, with 10 bases matching TRBD1. Germline CDR1 is KGHDR and CDR2 is SFDVKD. CDR3 length: 13 residues. V lost 7 bases and J lost 9; bases outside the gene matches: 5. The CDR3 loop is CATRETGGSEQFF. The CDR3 DNA reads TGTGCCACCAGGGAGACAGGGGGCAGTGAGCAGTTCTTC.

The genes are TRBV9 and TRBJ2-3; TRBD2 matches 8 bases. V lost 0 bases and J lost 1; bases outside the gene matches: 4. The CDR3 spans 16 residues. From germline, CDR1 is SGDLS and CDR2 YYNGEE. The CDR3 region has the DNA TGTGCCAGCAGCGTAGCTCTTAGCGGGGGCACAGATACGCAGTATTTT. This translates into CASSVALSGGTDTQYF.

The V call is TRBV18, the J call TRBJ1-1; TRBD1 aligns across 7 bases. Germline-derived CDR1 and CDR2 are KGHSH and LQKENI. The CDR3 is 15 amino acids. J gave up 0 bases and V 3 bases, and 4 bases lay outside the gene matches. The CDR3 bases are TGTGCCAGCTCACCCTCGACAGGGATGAACACTGAAGCTTTCTTT. The encoded protein is CASSPSTGMNTEAFF.

This chain joins TRBV4-3 and TRBJ1-1; D possibly corresponds to TRBD1 (6 bases). Per the germline V gene, CDR1 is LGHNA and CDR2 is YSLEER. This CDR3 has 18 amino acids. V lost 1 base and J lost 0, with 18 bases in between. The CDR3 DNA sequence: TGCGCCAGCAGCCAAGCCGCAGGGCGCAGGGGTATGAACACTGAAGCTTTCTTT. Encoded protein: CASSQAAGRRGMNTEAFF.

The chain employs TRBV19 and TRBJ1-2; no reliable D call. The V gene lost 5 bases and the J gene lost 4 bases, with 14 bases spanning the gap. Germline V gene lookup returns CDR1 LNHDA and CDR2 SQIVND (reference sequence). The CDR3 loop spans 14 amino acids. The CDR3 loop reads CASSPDRGIYGYTF. DNA of the CDR3: TGTGCCAGTAGTCCCGATAGAGGGATCTATGGCTACACCTTC.